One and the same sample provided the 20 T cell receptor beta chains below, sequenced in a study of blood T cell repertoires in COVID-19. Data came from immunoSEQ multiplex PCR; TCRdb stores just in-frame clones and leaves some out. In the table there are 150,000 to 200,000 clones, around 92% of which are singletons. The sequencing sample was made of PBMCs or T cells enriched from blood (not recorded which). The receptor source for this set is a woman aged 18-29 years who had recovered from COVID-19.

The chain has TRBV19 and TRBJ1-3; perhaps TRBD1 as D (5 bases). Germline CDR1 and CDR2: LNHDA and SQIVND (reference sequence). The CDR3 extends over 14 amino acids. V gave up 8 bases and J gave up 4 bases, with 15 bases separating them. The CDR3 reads CASSLDTPGNTIYF. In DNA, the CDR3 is TGTGCCAGTTCGTTGGACACTCCAGGAAACACCATATATTTT.

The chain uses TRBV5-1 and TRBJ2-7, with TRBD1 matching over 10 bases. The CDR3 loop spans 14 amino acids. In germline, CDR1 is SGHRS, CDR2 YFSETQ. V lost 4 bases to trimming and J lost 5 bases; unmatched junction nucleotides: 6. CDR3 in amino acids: CASSEDRGRDEQYF. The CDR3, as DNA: TGCGCCAGCAGCGAGGACAGGGGGAGAGACGAGCAGTACTTC.

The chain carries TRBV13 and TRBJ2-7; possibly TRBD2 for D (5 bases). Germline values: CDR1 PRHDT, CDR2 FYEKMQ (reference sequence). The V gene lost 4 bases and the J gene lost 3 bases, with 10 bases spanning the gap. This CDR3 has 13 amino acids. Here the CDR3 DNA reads TGTGCCAGCAGCTATCGAGGAGGCTACGAGCAGTACTTC. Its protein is CASSYRGGYEQYF.

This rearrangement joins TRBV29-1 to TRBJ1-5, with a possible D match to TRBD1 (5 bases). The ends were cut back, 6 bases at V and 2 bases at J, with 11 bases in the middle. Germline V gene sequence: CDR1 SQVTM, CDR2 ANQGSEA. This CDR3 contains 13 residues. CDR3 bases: TGCAGCGTCGGGACTCGGGGCAATCAGCCCCAGCATTTT. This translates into CSVGTRGNQPQHF.

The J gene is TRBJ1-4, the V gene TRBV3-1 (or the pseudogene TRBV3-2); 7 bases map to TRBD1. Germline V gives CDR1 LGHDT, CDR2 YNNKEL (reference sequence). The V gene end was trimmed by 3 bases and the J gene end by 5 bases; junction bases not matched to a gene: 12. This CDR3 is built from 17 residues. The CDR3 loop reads CASSHLGWGQTNEKLFF. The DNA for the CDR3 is TGTGCCAGCAGCCACCTAGGATGGGGACAGACAAATGAAAAACTGTTTTTT.

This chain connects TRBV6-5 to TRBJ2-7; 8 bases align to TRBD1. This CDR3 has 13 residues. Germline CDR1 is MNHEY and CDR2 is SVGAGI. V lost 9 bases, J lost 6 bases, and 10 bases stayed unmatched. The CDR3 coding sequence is TGTGCCAGTACGGACAGGGCGTCGTTCGAGCAGTACTTC. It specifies CASTDRASFEQYF.

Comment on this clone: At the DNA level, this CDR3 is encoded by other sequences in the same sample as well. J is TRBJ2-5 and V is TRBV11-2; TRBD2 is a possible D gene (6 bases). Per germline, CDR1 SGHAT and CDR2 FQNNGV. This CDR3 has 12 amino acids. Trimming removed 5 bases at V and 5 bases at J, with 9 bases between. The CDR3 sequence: CASSAGGETQYF. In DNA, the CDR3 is TGTGCCAGCAGCGCAGGAGGGGAGACCCAGTACTTC.

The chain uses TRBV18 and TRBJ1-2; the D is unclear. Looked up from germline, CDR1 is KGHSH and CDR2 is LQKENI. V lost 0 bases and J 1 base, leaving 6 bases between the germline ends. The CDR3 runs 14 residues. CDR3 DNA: TGTGCCAGCTCACCACCTTCCCTTAACTATGGCTACACCTTC. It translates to CASSPPSLNYGYTF. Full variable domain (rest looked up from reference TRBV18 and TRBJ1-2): NAGVMQNPRHLVRRRGQEARLRCSPMKGHSHVYWYRQLPEEGLKFMVYLQKENIIDESGMPKERFSAEFPKEGPSILRIQQVVRGDSAAYFCASSPPSLNYGYTFGSGTRLTVV.

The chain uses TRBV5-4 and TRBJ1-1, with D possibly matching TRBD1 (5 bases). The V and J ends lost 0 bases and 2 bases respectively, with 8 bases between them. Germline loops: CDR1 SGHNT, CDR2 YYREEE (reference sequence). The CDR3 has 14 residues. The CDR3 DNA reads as TGTGCCAGCAGCTTGGAGGGGATCAACACTGAAGCTTTCTTT. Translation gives CASSLEGINTEAFF.

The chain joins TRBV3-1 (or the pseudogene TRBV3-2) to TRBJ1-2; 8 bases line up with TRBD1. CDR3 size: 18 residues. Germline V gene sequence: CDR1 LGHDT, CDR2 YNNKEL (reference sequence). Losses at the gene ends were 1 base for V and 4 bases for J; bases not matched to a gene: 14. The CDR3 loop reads CASSQARTGRDISYGYTF. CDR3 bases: TGTGCCAGCAGCCAAGCCCGGACAGGGAGAGACATTTCCTATGGCTACACCTTC.

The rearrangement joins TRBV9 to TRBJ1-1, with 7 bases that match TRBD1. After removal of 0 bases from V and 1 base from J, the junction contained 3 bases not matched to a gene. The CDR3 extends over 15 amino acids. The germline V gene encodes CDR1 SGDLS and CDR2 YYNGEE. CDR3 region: CASSVATGWNTEAFF. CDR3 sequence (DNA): TGTGCCAGCAGCGTAGCGACAGGGTGGAACACTGAAGCTTTCTTT. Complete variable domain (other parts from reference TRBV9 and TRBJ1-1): DSGVTQTPKHLITATGQRVTLRCSPRSGDLSVYWYQQSLDQGLQFLIQYYNGEERAKGNILERFSAQQFPDLHSELNLSSLELGDSALYFCASSVATGWNTEAFFGQGTRLTVV.

CDR3 region: CASSLVAGRSYNEQFF. Here the CDR3 DNA reads TGCGCCAGCAGCTTGGTAGCGGGGAGATCCTACAATGAGCAGTTCTTC. This chain joins TRBV5-1 and TRBJ2-1, with 8 bases fitting TRBD2. This CDR3 spans 16 amino acids. V shed 0 bases, J shed 1 base, and the junction held 3 bases outside the gene matches. From germline, CDR1 is SGHRS and CDR2 YFSETQ. The whole variable domain, filled in from reference TRBV5-1 and TRBJ2-1, reads KAGVTQTPRYLIKTRGQQVTLSCSPISGHRSVSWYQQTPGQGLQFLFEYFSETQRNKGNFPGRFSGRQFSNSRSEMNVSTLELGDSALYLCASSLVAGRSYNEQFFGPGTRLTVL.

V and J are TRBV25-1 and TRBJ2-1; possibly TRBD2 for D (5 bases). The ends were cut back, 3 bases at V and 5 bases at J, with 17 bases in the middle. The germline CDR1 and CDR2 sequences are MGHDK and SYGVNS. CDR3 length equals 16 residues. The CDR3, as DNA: TGTGCCAGCAGTGACCCATATCTGGGGAGCAACAATGAGCAGTTCTTC. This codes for CASSDPYLGSNNEQFF.

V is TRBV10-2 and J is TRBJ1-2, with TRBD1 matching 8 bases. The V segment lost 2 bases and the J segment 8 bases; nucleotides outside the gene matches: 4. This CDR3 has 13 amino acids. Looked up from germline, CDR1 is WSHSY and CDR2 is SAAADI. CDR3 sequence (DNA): TGCGCCAGCAGTGAGCCGACAGGGGAGGGCTACACCTTC. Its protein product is CASSEPTGEGYTF.

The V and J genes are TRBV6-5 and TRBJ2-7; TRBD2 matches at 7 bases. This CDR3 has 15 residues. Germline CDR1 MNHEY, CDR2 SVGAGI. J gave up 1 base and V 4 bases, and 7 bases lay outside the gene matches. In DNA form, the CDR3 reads TGTGCCAGCAGTTTTCGACTAGCCGGTTCCTACGAGCAGTACTTC. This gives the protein CASSFRLAGSYEQYF.

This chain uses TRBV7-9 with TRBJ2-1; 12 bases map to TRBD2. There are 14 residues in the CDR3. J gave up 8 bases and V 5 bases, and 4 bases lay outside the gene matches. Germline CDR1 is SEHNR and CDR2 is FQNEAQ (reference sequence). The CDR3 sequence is CASSRTSGVDEQFF. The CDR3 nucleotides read TGTGCCAGCAGCCGGACTAGCGGGGTCGATGAGCAGTTCTTC.

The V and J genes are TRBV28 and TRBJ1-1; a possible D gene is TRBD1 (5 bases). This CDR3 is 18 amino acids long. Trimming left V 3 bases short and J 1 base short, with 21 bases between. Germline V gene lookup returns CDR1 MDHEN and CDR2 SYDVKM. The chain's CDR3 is CASSFPSGWGERNTEAFF. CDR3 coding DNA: TGTGCCAGCAGTTTTCCCTCGGGATGGGGGGAGAGGAACACTGAAGCTTTCTTT.

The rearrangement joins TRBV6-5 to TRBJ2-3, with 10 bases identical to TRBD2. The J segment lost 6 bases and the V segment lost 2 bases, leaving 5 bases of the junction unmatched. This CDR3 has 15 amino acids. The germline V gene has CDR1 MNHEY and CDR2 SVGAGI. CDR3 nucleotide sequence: TGTGCCAGCAGTTACACAGCGGGGGGGCGGGATACGCAGTATTTT. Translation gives CASSYTAGGRDTQYF.

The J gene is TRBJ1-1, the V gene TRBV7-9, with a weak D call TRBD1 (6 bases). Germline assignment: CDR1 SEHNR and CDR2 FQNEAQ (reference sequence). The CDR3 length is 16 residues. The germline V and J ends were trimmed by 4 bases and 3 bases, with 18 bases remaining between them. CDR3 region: CASSWRRGGDDTEAFF. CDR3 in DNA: TGTGCCAGCAGCTGGCGGAGGGGGGGCGACGACACTGAAGCTTTCTTT.

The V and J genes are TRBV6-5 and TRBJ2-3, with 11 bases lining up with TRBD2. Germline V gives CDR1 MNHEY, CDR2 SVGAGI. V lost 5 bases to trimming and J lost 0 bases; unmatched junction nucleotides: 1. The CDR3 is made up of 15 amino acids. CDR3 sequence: CASSLAGGSTDTQYF. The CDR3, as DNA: TGTGCCAGCAGTCTAGCGGGGGGCAGCACAGATACGCAGTATTTT.